This T cell receptor beta chain was identified during a study of molecular identifiers for immune sequencing clone quantification. V lost 1 base and J lost 5, with 14 bases in between. Germline V CDR1 and CDR2: LGHDT, YNNKEL (reference sequence). This CDR3 spans 15 amino acids. TCRdb re-analysed the PCR reads in MiXCR, keeping a single row per CDR3 protein. This table holds 85,000 to 90,000 distinct CDR3 sequences, 19% found once. Study findings and constraints: Jurkat TCR RNA spiked in from one cell reportedly remained identifiable amid about a million naive cells.

This clonotype showed up many times. Its antigen remains unknown. V usage is TRBV3-1 and J usage is TRBJ2-5, with a tentative D call TRBD2 (5 bases). Sequencing was done on a sample of naive CD8+ T cells from blood, with Jurkat cell RNA spiked in. Subset noted: FACS-sorted CD8+CD4-CCR7+CD45RA+ naive T cells. This receptor was taken from a human donor in good health. Some libraries in this study had Jurkat cell RNA spiked in. The CDR3 sequence is CASSQGDYSAETQYF. As DNA, the CDR3 is TGTGCCAGCAGCCAAGGAGACTATTCGGCCGAGACCCAGTACTTC.